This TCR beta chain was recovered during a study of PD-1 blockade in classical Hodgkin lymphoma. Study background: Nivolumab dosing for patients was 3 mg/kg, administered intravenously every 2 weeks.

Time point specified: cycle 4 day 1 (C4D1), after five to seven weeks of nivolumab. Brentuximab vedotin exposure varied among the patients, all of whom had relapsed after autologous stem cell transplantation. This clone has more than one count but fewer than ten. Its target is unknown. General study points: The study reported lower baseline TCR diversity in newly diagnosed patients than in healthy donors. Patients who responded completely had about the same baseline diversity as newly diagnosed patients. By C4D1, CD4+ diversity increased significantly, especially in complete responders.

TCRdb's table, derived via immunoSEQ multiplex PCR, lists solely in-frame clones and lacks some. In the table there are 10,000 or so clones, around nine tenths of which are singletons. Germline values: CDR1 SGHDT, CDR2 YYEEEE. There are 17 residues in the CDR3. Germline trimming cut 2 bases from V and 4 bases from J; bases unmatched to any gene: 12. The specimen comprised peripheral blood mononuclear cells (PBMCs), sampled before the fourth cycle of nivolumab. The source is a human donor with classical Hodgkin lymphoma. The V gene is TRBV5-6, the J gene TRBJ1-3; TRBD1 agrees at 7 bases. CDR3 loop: CASSLRQGGSYGNTIYF. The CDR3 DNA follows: TGTGCCAGCAGCTTAAGACAGGGAGGGTCGTACGGAAACACCATATATTTT.